The source of this TCR beta chain is a study of preoperative IRX-2 immunotherapy in early breast cancer (dated by TCRdb to the late 2010s). Note on this clone: Its target antigen remains unknown. No clone much larger than this one lies a single base away; base qualities are absent.

The CDR3 covers 13 residues, taking in both the cysteine and the phenylalanine. The sequence is cut down to CDR3 DNA, 39 bases in frame from base 1. From a lookup of the germline V gene, CDR1 and CDR2 are MNHGY and SAAAGT. Trimming at the junction amounts to 5 bases on V and 5 bases on J, and the germline ends lie 10 bases apart. Libraries were prepared through the immunoSEQ multiplex PCR assay. Not all clones reach the TCRdb copy of this immuneACCESS table, which keeps in-frame sequences only. Checked studies attribute under half of the gap to unresolved V genes and leave the rest unexplained. For this sample there are about 1,600 clones; 75% appear just once. Approximately 10% of the sample is in the top ten clones. Read against the paper, the sample's treatment or condition label means: preoperative locoregional IRX-2 cytokine immunotherapy. The samples were obtained from a phase Ib study in which preoperative, locoregional IRX-2 cytokine immunotherapy intended to prime immune responses was tested. The donors were early-stage breast cancer patients who were given IRX-2 prior to surgery.

Source: tumor tissue, taken after IRX-2 immunotherapy. This TCR came from a human donor with breast cancer. Recombination joined TRBV6-8 with TRBJ1-5; there is no confident call for the D gene. Here the CDR3 is given as CASSPSGDQPQHF. The DNA reads TGTGCCAGCAGTCCCTCGGGAGATCAGCCCCAGCATTTT.